A selection of T cell receptor beta chains follows, all from one sample in a study of T cell responses to AZD1222 COVID-19 vaccine. TCRdb's copy holds only in-frame clones and misses some; the assay was immunoSEQ multiplex PCR. The data show roughly 150,000 clones, with about 93% seen just once and roughly 5% held by the top ten. The sample was peripheral blood, taken on day 0 of AZD1222 vaccination. Receptors were obtained from an adult in good health. Each CDR3 is given with its conserved first and last residue. A D gene is named only where the DNA matches it firmly. Clone sizes are given selectively: once, few, many, or a class where the clone is expanded.

d_gene: NA
abundance: NA
v_gene: TRBV5-4
j_gene: TRBJ2-7
CDR3nt: TGTGCCAGCAGCTTGAAGGGGGGGGCCTACGAGCAGTACTTC
CDR3aa: CASSLKGGAYEQYF

d_gene: NA
abundance: NA
v_gene: TRBV9
j_gene: TRBJ1-2
CDR3nt: TGTGCCAGCAGCCCAGGCCCCCGGGCGGGAGGCTACACCTTC
CDR3aa: CASSPGPRAGGYTF

d_gene: NA
abundance: NA
v_gene: TRBV20-1
j_gene: TRBJ2-5
CDR3nt: TGCAGTTCGAGCGGAGATGAGACCCAGTACTTC
CDR3aa: CSSSGDETQYF

d_gene: TRBD2
abundance: once
v_gene: TRBV15
j_gene: TRBJ2-1
CDR3nt: TGTGCCACCAGCAGATATACGACTAGCGGGACTTCAAATGAGCAGTTCTTC
CDR3aa: CATSRYTTSGTSNEQFF

d_gene: NA
abundance: NA
v_gene: TRBV30
j_gene: TRBJ1-1
CDR3nt: TGTGCCTGGAGTGTAGCAAAAACTATGAACACTGAAGCTTTCTTT
CDR3aa: CAWSVAKTMNTEAFF

d_gene: NA
abundance: NA
v_gene: TRBV3-1/TRBV3-2
j_gene: TRBJ2-3
CDR3nt: TGTGCCAGCAGCCCCGAGTGGGAGGCAGATACGCAGTATTTT
CDR3aa: CASSPEWEADTQYF

d_gene: TRBD1
abundance: NA
v_gene: TRBV5-5
j_gene: TRBJ2-7
CDR3nt: TGTGCCAGCTACCGGACAGGGAACGGCTACGAGCAGTACTTC
CDR3aa: CASYRTGNGYEQYF

d_gene: TRBD2
abundance: few
v_gene: TRBV30
j_gene: TRBJ2-7
CDR3nt: TGTGCCTGGAGTCGACAGCGGGAGTCCGAGCAGTACTTC
CDR3aa: CAWSRQRESEQYF

d_gene: TRBD2
abundance: NA
v_gene: TRBV14
j_gene: TRBJ2-7
CDR3nt: TGTGCCAGCAGCCAAACTAGCGGGAGGGCCTACGAGCAGTACTTC
CDR3aa: CASSQTSGRAYEQYF

d_gene: NA
abundance: NA
v_gene: TRBV6-5
j_gene: TRBJ1-2
CDR3nt: TGTGCCAGCAGTTACCTCCCGGCGGGATTCTATGGCTACACCTTC
CDR3aa: CASSYLPAGFYGYTF

d_gene: NA
abundance: NA
v_gene: TRBV29-1
j_gene: TRBJ2-5
CDR3nt: TGCAGCGTTGAAGGCCAGGGGCTGGGAGAGACCCAGTACTTC
CDR3aa: CSVEGQGLGETQYF

d_gene: TRBD2
abundance: once
v_gene: TRBV18
j_gene: TRBJ2-5
CDR3nt: TGTGCCAGCTCACCACCGGGAGGGGCCCTAGAGACCCAGTACTTC
CDR3aa: CASSPPGGALETQYF

d_gene: NA
abundance: NA
v_gene: TRBV5-4
j_gene: TRBJ2-5
CDR3nt: TGTGCCAGCAGCTTGGGGAGCGCTAGTCAAGAGACCCAGTACTTC
CDR3aa: CASSLGSASQETQYF

d_gene: NA
abundance: NA
v_gene: TRBV11-2
j_gene: TRBJ1-6
CDR3nt: TGTGCCAGCAGCTCCATTTATAATTCACCCCTCCACTTT
CDR3aa: CASSSIYNSPLHF

d_gene: NA
abundance: NA
v_gene: TRBV7-8
j_gene: TRBJ2-5
CDR3nt: TGTGCCAGCAGCTCCCGGACTCCCCACGCTCGAGAGACCCAGTACTTC
CDR3aa: CASSSRTPHARETQYF

d_gene: NA
abundance: once
v_gene: TRBV2
j_gene: TRBJ1-2
CDR3nt: TGTGCCAGCAAGCCGAATAGAGCTAACTATGGCTACACCTTC
CDR3aa: CASKPNRANYGYTF

d_gene: NA
abundance: NA
v_gene: TRBV28
j_gene: TRBJ1-2
CDR3nt: TGTGCCAGCAGTTTTGGCGGAGGATTTATTAAAGGCTACACCTTC
CDR3aa: CASSFGGGFIKGYTF

d_gene: TRBD1
abundance: NA
v_gene: TRBV7-9
j_gene: TRBJ1-2
CDR3nt: TGTGCCAGCAGCCCACAGGGGGCGCGTCGTTATGGCTACACCTTC
CDR3aa: CASSPQGARRYGYTF

d_gene: NA
abundance: NA
v_gene: TRBV20-1
j_gene: TRBJ2-1
CDR3nt: TGCAGTGCTAGAATGGACAATGAGCAGTTCTTC
CDR3aa: CSARMDNEQFF

d_gene: NA
abundance: NA
v_gene: TRBV7-8
j_gene: TRBJ2-5
CDR3nt: TGTGCCAGCAGCTTATTTGGGACACCCGGCCAAGAGACCCAGTACTTC
CDR3aa: CASSLFGTPGQETQYF

d_gene: TRBD1
abundance: few
v_gene: TRBV20-1
j_gene: TRBJ1-2
CDR3nt: TGCAGTGCTAGTCCGGGACAGAACTATGGCTACACCTTC
CDR3aa: CSASPGQNYGYTF

d_gene: NA
abundance: NA
v_gene: TRBV19
j_gene: TRBJ2-1
CDR3nt: TGTGCCAGTAGTATAGTTCCGGGAAGCAATGAGCAGTTCTTC
CDR3aa: CASSIVPGSNEQFF

d_gene: NA
abundance: NA
v_gene: TRBV5-4
j_gene: TRBJ2-6
CDR3nt: TGTGCCAGCAGCTGGAGCTCTGGGGCCAACGTCCTGACTTTC
CDR3aa: CASSWSSGANVLTF

d_gene: NA
abundance: NA
v_gene: TRBV4-2
j_gene: TRBJ1-4
CDR3nt: TGTGCCAGCAGCATCCGGGTCTTCTCTGCAACTAATGAAAAACTGTTTTTT
CDR3aa: CASSIRVFSATNEKLFF

d_gene: NA
abundance: NA
v_gene: TRBV7-9
j_gene: TRBJ1-1
CDR3nt: TGTGCCAGCAGCTTGAACACTGAAGCTTTCTTT
CDR3aa: CASSLNTEAFF

d_gene: NA
abundance: NA
v_gene: TRBV21-1
j_gene: TRBJ1-2
CDR3nt: TGTGCCAGCAGCACGTCGCGGCGGCTCTATGGCTACACCTTC
CDR3aa: CASSTSRRLYGYTF

d_gene: NA
abundance: NA
v_gene: TRBV28
j_gene: TRBJ2-5
CDR3nt: TGTGCCAGCAGTTTTGGCAGGAGCGAGGAGACCCAGTACTTC
CDR3aa: CASSFGRSEETQYF

d_gene: NA
abundance: NA
v_gene: TRBV27
j_gene: TRBJ2-5
CDR3nt: TGTGCCAGCAGTCGGACGGGACCGAATATGCAAGAGACCCAGTACTTC
CDR3aa: CASSRTGPNMQETQYF

d_gene: NA
abundance: NA
v_gene: TRBV7-8
j_gene: TRBJ2-1
CDR3nt: TGTGCCAGCAGCTTAACCCAGAGCTCCTACAATGAGCAGTTCTTC
CDR3aa: CASSLTQSSYNEQFF

d_gene: TRBD1
abundance: NA
v_gene: TRBV7-9
j_gene: TRBJ2-5
CDR3nt: TGTGCCAGCAGCTTAGGGAACAGGGGAGTGGGCGAGACCCAGTACTTC
CDR3aa: CASSLGNRGVGETQYF

d_gene: NA
abundance: NA
v_gene: TRBV7-9
j_gene: TRBJ2-7
CDR3nt: TGTGCCAGCAGCTTATTTGAGAGCTCCTACGAGCAGTACTTC
CDR3aa: CASSLFESSYEQYF

d_gene: TRBD2
abundance: NA
v_gene: TRBV24-1
j_gene: TRBJ2-1
CDR3nt: TGTGCCACCAGTGAAGCCAGCGGGGCGCCCTACAATGAGCAGTTCTTC
CDR3aa: CATSEASGAPYNEQFF

d_gene: NA
abundance: NA
v_gene: TRBV3-1/TRBV3-2
j_gene: TRBJ2-7
CDR3nt: TGTGCCAGCAGCCTCGGAGTTATGAGGGCCGAGCAGTACTTC
CDR3aa: CASSLGVMRAEQYF

d_gene: TRBD1
abundance: NA
v_gene: TRBV18
j_gene: TRBJ1-4
CDR3nt: TGTGCCAGCTCACTATCCGGGACAGGGGATGAAAAACTGTTTTTT
CDR3aa: CASSLSGTGDEKLFF

d_gene: TRBD2
abundance: NA
v_gene: TRBV30
j_gene: TRBJ2-2
CDR3nt: TGTGCCTGGAGTGTCGGGAGGGCCTCCACCGGGGAGCTGTTTTTT
CDR3aa: CAWSVGRASTGELFF

d_gene: NA
abundance: NA
v_gene: TRBV5-1
j_gene: TRBJ1-4
CDR3nt: TGCGCCAGCAGCTTGGGTCAAACAACTAATGAAAAACTGTTTTTT
CDR3aa: CASSLGQTTNEKLFF

d_gene: TRBD1
abundance: NA
v_gene: TRBV9
j_gene: TRBJ2-2
CDR3nt: TGTGCCAGCAGCGTAGATATTGGGACAGCTAACACCGGGGAGCTGTTTTTT
CDR3aa: CASSVDIGTANTGELFF

d_gene: NA
abundance: NA
v_gene: TRBV3-1/TRBV3-2
j_gene: TRBJ2-2
CDR3nt: TGTGCCAGCAGCCAACTTAGCGGGAACACCGGGGAGCTGTTTTTT
CDR3aa: CASSQLSGNTGELFF

d_gene: NA
abundance: NA
v_gene: TRBV7-9
j_gene: TRBJ2-6
CDR3nt: TGTGCCAGCAGCTTAGTGGGTTCTGGGGCCAACGTCCTGACTTTC
CDR3aa: CASSLVGSGANVLTF

d_gene: NA
abundance: NA
v_gene: TRBV28
j_gene: TRBJ2-7
CDR3nt: TGTGCCAGCAGTCTCAGCCATCAAGACGAGCAGTACTTC
CDR3aa: CASSLSHQDEQYF

d_gene: TRBD2
abundance: NA
v_gene: TRBV7-8
j_gene: TRBJ2-7
CDR3nt: TGTGCCAGCAGCCCTAAGCGGGAGGGGGCCTACGAGCAGTACTTC
CDR3aa: CASSPKREGAYEQYF

d_gene: NA
abundance: NA
v_gene: TRBV30
j_gene: TRBJ2-7
CDR3nt: TGTGCCTGGACGGGCGGACTCTCCTACGAGCAGTACTTC
CDR3aa: CAWTGGLSYEQYF

d_gene: TRBD2
abundance: NA
v_gene: TRBV9
j_gene: TRBJ2-1
CDR3nt: TGTGCCAGCAGCGTCACTAGCGCCGACAATGAGCAGTTCTTC
CDR3aa: CASSVTSADNEQFF

d_gene: TRBD1
abundance: NA
v_gene: TRBV27
j_gene: TRBJ1-6
CDR3nt: TGTGCCAGCAGGGCCTCCGGGACAGGGGTCTCACCCCTCCACTTT
CDR3aa: CASRASGTGVSPLHF

d_gene: NA
abundance: NA
v_gene: TRBV11-3
j_gene: TRBJ2-2
CDR3nt: TGTGCCAGCAGCGATGATAACACCGGGGAGCTGTTTTTT
CDR3aa: CASSDDNTGELFF

d_gene: NA
abundance: NA
v_gene: TRBV6-5
j_gene: TRBJ2-2
CDR3nt: TGTGCCGTCAGGCGGGCCCTCACCGGGGAGCTGTTTTTT
CDR3aa: CAVRRALTGELFF

d_gene: TRBD2
abundance: NA
v_gene: TRBV29-1
j_gene: TRBJ2-3
CDR3nt: TGCAGCGTTGAAGATCCCCCCGAGACTAGCGGGAGAACTAGCACAAGCACAGATACGCAGTATTTT
CDR3aa: CSVEDPPETSGRTSTSTDTQYF

d_gene: NA
abundance: NA
v_gene: TRBV5-1
j_gene: TRBJ2-3
CDR3nt: TGCGCCAGCAGCCCCGAGCGGGTCACAGATACGCAGTATTTT
CDR3aa: CASSPERVTDTQYF

d_gene: TRBD1
abundance: NA
v_gene: TRBV7-9
j_gene: TRBJ2-7
CDR3nt: TGTGCCAGCAGCTTCGTGGACAGGGGGCACTACGAGCAGTACTTC
CDR3aa: CASSFVDRGHYEQYF

d_gene: NA
abundance: NA
v_gene: TRBV28
j_gene: TRBJ1-4
CDR3nt: TGTGCCAGCAGAGCGACCTATGCAACTAATGAAAAACTGTTTTTT
CDR3aa: CASRATYATNEKLFF

d_gene: TRBD2
abundance: NA
v_gene: TRBV9
j_gene: TRBJ2-1
CDR3nt: TGTGCCAGCAGCGTAGTAAGCGGGAGATACAATGAGCAGTTCTTC
CDR3aa: CASSVVSGRYNEQFF